This T cell receptor (beta chain) comes out of a study of cytomegalovirus exposure and HLA in healthy donors. Study-wide results and limits: Exclusion as indistinguishable affected some V segments, including TRBV6-2 and TRBV6-3.

The PCR made use of 60 Vbeta and 13 Jbeta primers. Assay: immunoSEQ multiplex PCR; the TCRdb copy retains only in-frame clones and omits some. The table records around 190,000 clones, roughly 85% of them present only once. Germline assignment: CDR1 LNHDA and CDR2 SQIVND (reference sequence). This CDR3 region has 14 residues. After removal of 6 bases from V and 8 bases from J, the junction contained 8 bases not matched to a gene. In the case of this clone: Its antigen is unidentified.

This sequence was found in a woman in her 50s in good health and CMV-seronegative. The J gene is TRBJ2-1, the V gene TRBV19, with 9 bases fitting TRBD1. What was sequenced was PBMCs. The CDR3 here is CASSAGQGYDEQFF. The DNA of the CDR3 is TGTGCCAGTAGCGCGGGACAGGGTTATGATGAGCAGTTCTTC.